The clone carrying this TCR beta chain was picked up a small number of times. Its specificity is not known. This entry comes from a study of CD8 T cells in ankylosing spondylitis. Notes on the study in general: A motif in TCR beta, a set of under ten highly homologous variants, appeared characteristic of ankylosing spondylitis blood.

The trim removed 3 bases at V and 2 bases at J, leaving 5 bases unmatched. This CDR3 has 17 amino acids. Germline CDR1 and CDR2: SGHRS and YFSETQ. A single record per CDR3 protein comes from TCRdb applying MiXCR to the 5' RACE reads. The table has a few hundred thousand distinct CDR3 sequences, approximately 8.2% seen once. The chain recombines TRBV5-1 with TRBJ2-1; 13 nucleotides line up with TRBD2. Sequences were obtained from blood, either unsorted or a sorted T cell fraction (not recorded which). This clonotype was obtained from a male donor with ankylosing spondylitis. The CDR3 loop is CASSSRTSGSPYNEQFF. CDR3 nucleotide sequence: TGCGCCAGCAGCTCCCGGACTAGCGGGAGCCCCTACAATGAGCAGTTCTTC.